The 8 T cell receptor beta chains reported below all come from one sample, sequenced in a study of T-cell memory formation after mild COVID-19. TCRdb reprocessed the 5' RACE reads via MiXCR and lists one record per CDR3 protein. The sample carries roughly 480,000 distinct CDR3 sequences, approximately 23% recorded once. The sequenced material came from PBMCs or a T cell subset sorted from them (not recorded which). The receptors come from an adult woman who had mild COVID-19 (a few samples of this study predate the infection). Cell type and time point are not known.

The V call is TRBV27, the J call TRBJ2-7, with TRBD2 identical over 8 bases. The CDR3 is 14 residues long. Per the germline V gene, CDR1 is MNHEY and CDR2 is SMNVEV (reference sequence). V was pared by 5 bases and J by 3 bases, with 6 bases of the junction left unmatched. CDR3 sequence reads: CASSGAGERYEQYF. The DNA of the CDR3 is TGTGCCAGCAGTGGAGCGGGGGAGCGCTACGAGCAGTACTTC.

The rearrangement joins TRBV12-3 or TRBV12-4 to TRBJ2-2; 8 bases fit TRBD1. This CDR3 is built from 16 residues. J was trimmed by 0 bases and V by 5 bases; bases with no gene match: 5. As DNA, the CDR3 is TGTGCCAGCAGTCACCAGGGGGCTGCGAACACCGGGGAGCTGTTTTTT. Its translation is CASSHQGAANTGELFF.

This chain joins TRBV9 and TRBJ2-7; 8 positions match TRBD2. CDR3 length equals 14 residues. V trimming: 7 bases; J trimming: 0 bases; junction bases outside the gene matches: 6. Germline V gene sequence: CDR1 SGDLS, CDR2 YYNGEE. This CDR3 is CASSLRGDSYEQYF. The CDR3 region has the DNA TGTGCCAGCTCTTTGCGGGGGGACTCCTACGAGCAGTACTTC.

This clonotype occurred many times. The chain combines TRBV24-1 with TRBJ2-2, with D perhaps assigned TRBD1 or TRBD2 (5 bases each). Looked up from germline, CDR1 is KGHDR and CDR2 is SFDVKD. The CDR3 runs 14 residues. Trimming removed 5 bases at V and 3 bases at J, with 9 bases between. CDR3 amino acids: CATSGQRDTGELFF. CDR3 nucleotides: TGTGCCACCAGTGGACAGAGGGACACCGGGGAGCTGTTTTTT.

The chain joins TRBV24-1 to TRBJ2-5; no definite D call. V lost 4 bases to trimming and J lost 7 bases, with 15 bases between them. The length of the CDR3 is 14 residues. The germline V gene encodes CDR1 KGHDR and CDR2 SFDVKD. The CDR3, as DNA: TGTGCCACCAGTGACCCCGGACGGGTTGGGACCCAGTACTTC. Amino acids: CATSDPGRVGTQYF.

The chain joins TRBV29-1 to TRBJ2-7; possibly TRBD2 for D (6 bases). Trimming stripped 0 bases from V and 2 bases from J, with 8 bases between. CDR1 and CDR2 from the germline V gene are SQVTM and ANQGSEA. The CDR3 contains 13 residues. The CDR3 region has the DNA TGCAGCGTTGAAGAGGAGGGACCCTACGAGCAGTACTTC. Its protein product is CSVEEEGPYEQYF.

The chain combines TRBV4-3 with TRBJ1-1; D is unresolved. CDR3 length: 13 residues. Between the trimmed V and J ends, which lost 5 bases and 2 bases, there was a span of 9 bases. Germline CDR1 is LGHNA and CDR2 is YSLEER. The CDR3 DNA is TGCGCCAGCAGCTGGGTCGGAAACACTGAAGCTTTCTTT. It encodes CASSWVGNTEAFF.

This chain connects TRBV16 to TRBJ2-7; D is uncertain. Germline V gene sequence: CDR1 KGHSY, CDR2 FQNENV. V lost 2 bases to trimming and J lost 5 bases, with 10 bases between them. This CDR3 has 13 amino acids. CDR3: CASSQPAHHEQYF. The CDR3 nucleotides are TGTGCCAGCAGCCAACCGGCACACCACGAGCAGTACTTC. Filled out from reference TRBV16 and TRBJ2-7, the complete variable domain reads GEEVAQTPKHLVRGEGQKAKLYCAPIKGHSYVFWYQQVLKNEFKFLISFQNENVFDETGMPKERFSAKCLPNSPCSLEIQATKLEDSAVYFCASSQPAHHEQYFGPGTRLTVT.